Listed here are 5 T cell receptor beta chains from one sample, sequenced in a study of blood T cell repertoires in COVID-19. Sequencing was performed with immunoSEQ multiplex PCR; in TCRdb, only in-frame clones are kept and a portion is missing. This table holds roughly 180,000 clones, 82% found once. The sequenced sample consisted of PBMCs or T cells enriched from blood (not recorded which). The receptors were sampled from a man aged 60-69 years who had recovered from COVID-19.

The chain recombines TRBV5-4 with TRBJ2-1, with D possibly being TRBD2 (5 bases). CDR3 length: 16 residues. The V and J ends lost 4 bases and 4 bases respectively, with 18 bases between them. Germline CDR1 and CDR2: SGHNT and YYREEE (reference sequence). The CDR3 region has the DNA TGTGCCAGCAGCCGCGGCGGGCCTGACATTTACAATGAGCAGTTCTTC. This codes for CASSRGGPDIYNEQFF.

The chain joins TRBV2 to TRBJ1-5, with 9 bases lining up with TRBD1. Germline values: CDR1 SNHLY, CDR2 FYNNEI. J was trimmed by 4 bases and V by 6 bases; bases with no gene match: 7. The CDR3 is 15 residues long. CDR3 DNA sequence: TGTGCCAGCAGGGGAAACAGGGGGCGGAATCAGCCCCAGCATTTT. Its protein is CASRGNRGRNQPQHF.

This sequence joins TRBV7-2 and TRBJ1-4, with TRBD1 identical over 9 bases. Germline-derived CDR1 and CDR2 are SGHTA and FQGNSA. Trimming cost V 6 bases and J 4 bases; bases outside gene matches: 6. This CDR3 has 15 residues. CDR3 region: CASSPDRGNNEKLFF. The CDR3 DNA reads TGTGCCAGCAGTCCAGACAGGGGGAATAATGAAAAACTGTTTTTT.

With respect to this clone: A read error may produce the germline difference seen at one junction end. The chain links TRBV7-7 to TRBJ2-2, with TRBD2 identical over 12 bases. Germline V gives CDR1 SSHAT, CDR2 FNYEAQ (reference sequence). The CDR3 loop spans 18 amino acids. The CDR3 DNA follows: TGTGCTAGCAGCCCTACACGACTAGCGGGAGATAGGACCGGGGAGCTGTTTTTT. This gives the protein CASSPTRLAGDRTGELFF.

V is TRBV28 and J is TRBJ2-7; D unclear. The V end lost 5 bases, the J end lost 7 bases, and 24 bases lay between the germline ends. The CDR3 is 16 amino acids. The V gene's germline CDR1 is MDHEN and CDR2 SYDVKM. For the CDR3, the DNA is TGTGCCAGCAGTCCATCGCTTAAGAGGCCCCCAAATGAGCAGTACTTC. This codes for CASSPSLKRPPNEQYF.